This TCR beta chain was found in a study of T cells in women clearing cervical HPV infection. The trim removed 4 bases at V and 0 bases at J, leaving 13 bases unmatched. The CDR3 has 19 residues. Assay: immunoSEQ multiplex PCR; the TCRdb copy retains only in-frame clones and omits some. The data show roughly 34,000 clones, and the top ten clones hold 6.5% to 8%. Concerning this clone itself: The CDR3 goes on 3 residues after the read ends, and that part is filled in from the germline J gene.

This clonotype originated in a woman aged 18 to 75 with a cervical HPV16 infection that either progressed to CIN3+ or cleared (not recorded which). This chain connects TRBV23-1 to TRBJ1-3, with 9 nucleotides matching TRBD1. TRBV23-1 is classed as an ORF, of uncertain function. Input material: blood buffy coat. Incomplete CDR3 DNA: TGCGCCAGCAGTCCCCGGGACAGGGAGTCCCTTCGCTCTGGAAACACC. Its protein product is CASSPRDRESLRSGNT. In full, the CDR3 reads CASSPRDRESLRSGNTIYF.